The T cell receptor (beta chain) under discussion was sequenced for a study of OX40 agonist ivuxolimab in advanced cancers. Study background: Three patients, one with hepatocellular carcinoma and two with cutaneous melanoma, achieved partial responses.

Peripheral blood came from all dose cohorts at three timepoints. The assay was immunoSEQ multiplex PCR, and TCRdb's table has in-frame clones only and misses some. This sample has fewer than 75,000 clones; about nine tenths occur once, and the top ten carry roughly 0.66%. Germline V gene lookup returns CDR1 LNHDA and CDR2 SQIVND (reference sequence). The CDR3 length is 12 residues. Trimming left V 1 base short and J 3 bases short, with 3 bases between. This rearrangement joins TRBV19 to TRBJ1-1; D gene uncertain. Sequenced here: CD4+ or CD8+ T cells sorted from blood, sampled in a trial of the OX40 agonist ivuxolimab. The clonotype originates from an adult with an advanced solid tumor such as melanoma, head and neck, liver or kidney cancer. The CDR3 DNA reads TGTGCCAGTAGTATAGTCGACACTGAAGCTTTCTTT. This encodes CASSIVDTEAFF.